These T cell receptor beta chains were read from a single sample in a study of regulatory T cells in long-lasting Graves disease. TCRdb passed the multiplex PCR reads through MiXCR, listing each CDR3 protein once. The repertoire holds around 450,000 distinct CDR3 sequences, with 15% as singletons. This sample was also put to use in a study of T cells in Graves' hyperthyroidism and ophthalmopathy.

The specimen was peripheral blood mononuclear cells (PBMCs), collected at new diagnosis, from a patient treated with antithyroid drugs. These receptors originate from a woman aged 40 to 50 with Graves disease. Both conserved end residues are part of each CDR3. The D gene is left open where the match is weak. The listing skips clone size in some rows; elsewhere it reads once, few, many or a size class.

TRBJ2-3,many,TRBV2,.,CASSVGGPSTQYF,TGTGCCAGCAGCGTGGGGGGCCCCTCTACCCAGTATTTT
TRBJ1-6,many,TRBV6-5,TRBD1,CASSYSDRANSPLHF,TGTGCCAGCAGTTACTCCGACAGGGCAAATTCACCCCTCCACTTT
TRBJ1-2,many,TRBV12-3/TRBV12-4,TRBD1,CASSPTGANYGYTF,TGTGCCAGCAGCCCGACAGGGGCTAACTATGGCTACACCTTC
TRBJ2-5,few,TRBV6-2/TRBV6-3,TRBD1,CASSVDRGMETQYF,TGTGCCAGCAGTGTCGACAGGGGGATGGAGACCCAGTACTTC
TRBJ2-1,many,TRBV27,TRBD2,CASSLSGWAGAGRTSPYNEQFF,TGTGCCAGCAGTTTATCCGGGTGGGCGGGGGCGGGGAGGACTAGCCCCTACAATGAGCAGTTCTTC
TRBJ2-3,many,TRBV27,TRBD2,CASSNAGVTDTQYF,TGTGCCAGCAGTAACGCGGGGGTAACAGATACGCAGTATTTT
TRBJ2-7,.,TRBV6-1,.,CASSETQLSYEQYF,TGTGCCAGCAGTGAAACACAACTCTCCTACGAGCAGTACTTC
TRBJ2-3,many,TRBV28,TRBD1,CASSVHRGGSDTQYF,TGTGCCAGCAGTGTGCACAGGGGTGGCTCAGATACGCAGTATTTT
TRBJ1-2,many,TRBV10-3,.,CAISEPQKGGGYTF,TGTGCCATCAGTGAACCACAAAAGGGAGGTGGCTACACCTTC
TRBJ1-4,many,TRBV5-1,TRBD1,CASSSSQGLDEKLFF,TGCGCCAGCAGCTCCTCACAGGGGTTAGATGAAAAACTGTTTTTT
TRBJ2-7,few,TRBV29-1,TRBD1,CSVGTGVYEQYF,TGCAGCGTCGGGACAGGAGTCTACGAGCAGTACTTC
TRBJ1-6,few,TRBV7-8,.,CASSLGAAINSPLHF,TGTGCCAGCAGCTTAGGCGCCGCGATCAATTCACCCCTCCACTTT
TRBJ2-7,many,TRBV7-6,.,CASSLLLGQEQYF,TGTGCCAGCAGCTTACTTTTAGGGCAGGAGCAGTACTTC
TRBJ1-5,.,TRBV6-5,.,CASSYRGFNQPQHF,TGTGCCAGCAGTTACAGGGGATTTAATCAGCCCCAGCATTTT
TRBJ1-5,.,TRBV19,.,CASSILPVGGQPQHF,TGTGCCAGTAGTATTCTTCCAGTGGGGGGTCAGCCCCAGCATTTT
TRBJ2-3,few,TRBV3-1,.,CASSLLFQTDYTDTQYF,TGTGCCAGCAGCCTCCTCTTCCAGACGGATTACACAGATACGCAGTATTTT
TRBJ2-3,many,TRBV7-9,TRBD2,CASSLTLGTSGKSTDTQYF,TGTGCCAGCAGCTTAACCCTTGGGACTAGCGGGAAGAGCACAGATACGCAGTATTTT
TRBJ2-7,many,TRBV7-8,TRBD2,CASSLAWTSGRNEQYF,TGTGCCAGCAGCTTAGCGTGGACTAGCGGGAGGAACGAGCAGTACTTC
TRBJ1-2,many,TRBV5-6,.,CASSLLSRTANYGYTF,TGTGCCAGCAGCTTGCTTAGCAGGACCGCTAACTATGGCTACACCTTC
TRBJ2-7,many,TRBV19,.,CASTTQELSTWEQYF,TGTGCCAGTACCACCCAGGAACTGTCAACGTGGGAGCAGTACTTC
TRBJ2-7,many,TRBV27,TRBD1,CASSEGQIPYEQYF,TGTGCCAGCAGTGAGGGACAGATCCCCTACGAGCAGTACTTC
TRBJ2-2,few,TRBV7-9,.,CASSVALTGAGELFF,TGTGCCAGCAGCGTAGCTCTAACGGGGGCCGGGGAGCTGTTTTTT
TRBJ2-7,many,TRBV10-3,TRBD2,CAISGTSGRAQDEQYF,TGTGCCATCAGTGGGACTAGCGGGAGGGCCCAGGACGAGCAGTACTTC
TRBJ2-2,few,TRBV5-4,.,CASRMIQGPPGELFF,TGTGCCAGCAGAATGATCCAAGGGCCTCCCGGGGAGCTGTTTTTT
TRBJ1-2,few,TRBV5-1,TRBD1,CASSLDGQGRGYTF,TGCGCCAGCAGCTTGGACGGACAGGGTCGAGGCTACACCTTC
TRBJ2-7,many,TRBV14,.,CASSQDSNIEQYF,TGTGCCAGCAGCCAAGATAGCAACATCGAGCAGTACTTC
TRBJ1-4,few,TRBV7-9,.,CASSEAGKEKLFF,TGTGCCAGCTCTGAGGCAGGGAAGGAAAAACTGTTTTTT